The 12 T cell receptor beta chains reported below all come from one sample, sequenced in a study of T cells after yellow fever vaccination. TCRdb reprocessed the 5' RACE reads via MiXCR and lists one record per CDR3 protein. This sample has under 200,000 distinct CDR3 sequences, with approximately 10% found just once. The specimen comprised CD8+ T cells sorted from PBMCs, sampled 15 days after the yellow fever booster vaccination. These receptors came from a man between 18 and 29 years old who received the YFV17D yellow fever vaccine.

This clonotype was observed a few times. The chain uses TRBV6-2 or TRBV6-3 and TRBJ2-1, with 9 bases that match TRBD1. Germline V gene sequence: CDR1 MNHEY, CDR2 SVGEGT. J lost 6 bases, V lost 2 bases, and 2 bases had no gene match. The CDR3 spans 14 residues. Here the CDR3 reads CASSYETGGNEQFF. The CDR3 DNA sequence: TGTGCCAGCAGTTACGAGACAGGGGGCAATGAGCAGTTCTTC.

This clonotype was counted between two and nine times. The chain combines TRBV6-2 or TRBV6-3 with TRBJ2-1; D is possibly TRBD1 (6 bases). This CDR3 region has 14 residues. Trimming took 5 bases from V and 3 from J, leaving 11 bases between them. CDR1 and CDR2 from the germline V gene are MNHEY and SVGEGT. CDR3 region: CASSHRVNYNEQFF. CDR3 DNA: TGTGCCAGCAGTCACAGGGTTAACTACAATGAGCAGTTCTTC.

This clonotype showed up just a few times. The V gene is TRBV4-1, the J gene TRBJ2-3; 10 nucleotides align to TRBD2. Germline V lookup: CDR1 MGHRA, CDR2 YSYEKL. V lost 4 bases to trimming and J lost 6 bases; unmatched junction nucleotides: 7. This CDR3 has 15 amino acids. CDR3 coding DNA: TGCGCCAGCAGCCCCCAGGGGACTAGCGTCGATACGCAGTATTTT. Its translation: CASSPQGTSVDTQYF.

This clonotype was picked up a small number of times. The chain uses TRBV12-3 or TRBV12-4 and TRBJ2-3; D perhaps matches TRBD2 (6 bases). V was clipped by 6 bases and J by 6 bases, with 25 bases between them. The CDR3 length is 17 residues. CDR3 in DNA: TGTGCCAGCAGCCTCTCTAGCGCGGGCCTAAGATGGGATACGCAGTATTTT. Protein product: CASSLSSAGLRWDTQYF.

V usage is TRBV15 and J usage is TRBJ2-5; 12 bases are a match to TRBD2. The junction had 4 bases not matched to a gene; V was cut back by 3 bases and J by 5 bases. CDR1 is LNHNV and CDR2 is YYDKDF in the germline V gene (reference sequence). The CDR3 covers 15 residues. CDR3 region: CATSSRTSGVETQYF. The CDR3, as DNA: TGTGCCACCAGCAGTCGGACTAGCGGGGTGGAGACCCAGTACTTC.

This chain links TRBV5-1 with TRBJ1-2; TRBD1 might be the D (6 bases). CDR1 is SGHRS and CDR2 is YFSETQ in the germline V gene. The V gene lost 4 bases and the J gene lost 0 bases, with 16 bases spanning the gap. The CDR3 loop spans 16 amino acids. In nucleotides, the CDR3 is TGCGCCAGCAGCACAGACAGGCGTCCAACTAACTATGGCTACACCTTC. This translates into CASSTDRRPTNYGYTF. The whole variable domain, filled in from reference TRBV5-1 and TRBJ1-2, reads KAGVTQTPRYLIKTRGQQVTLSCSPISGHRSVSWYQQTPGQGLQFLFEYFSETQRNKGNFPGRFSGRQFSNSRSEMNVSTLELGDSALYLCASSTDRRPTNYGYTFGSGTRLTVV.

This clonotype was recorded many times. V is TRBV29-1 and J is TRBJ2-1, with D perhaps TRBD2 (5 bases). V was cut by 3 bases and J by 8 bases, with 8 bases left in between. There are 11 residues in the CDR3. Germline CDR1 is SQVTM and CDR2 is ANQGSEA. The CDR3 loop reads CSVDGGYEQFF. The CDR3 DNA reads as TGCAGCGTTGACGGCGGGTATGAGCAGTTCTTC.

This clonotype was detected only a few times. This rearrangement joins TRBV29-1 to TRBJ2-1; TRBD2 agrees at 10 bases. With V trimmed by 4 bases and J by 1 base, 4 bases remained unmatched. Germline V gene lookup returns CDR1 SQVTM and CDR2 ANQGSEA. The CDR3 is made up of 15 amino acids. Here the CDR3 reads CSVVSGGGSYNEQFF. The DNA for the CDR3 is TGCAGCGTTGTGAGCGGGGGGGGGTCCTACAATGAGCAGTTCTTC.

The chain combines TRBV10-3 with TRBJ1-2; TRBD1 might be the D (5 bases). Germline lookup yields CDR1 ENHRY and CDR2 SYGVKD. The CDR3 runs 13 residues. The germline V and J ends were trimmed by 2 bases and 5 bases, with 9 bases remaining between them. CDR3 coding DNA: TGTGCCATCAGTGAGGTACAGGTTTATGGCTACACCTTC. This codes for CAISEVQVYGYTF.

This clonotype was counted only a few times. This sequence joins TRBV29-1 and TRBJ1-5; 10 bases fit TRBD1. The germline V gene has CDR1 SQVTM and CDR2 ANQGSEA. This CDR3 contains 14 residues. The ends lost 3 bases at V and 6 bases at J; junction bases unmatched: 5. The CDR3 DNA is TGCAGCGTTGAGACAGGGGGCGCGGGTCAGCCCCAGCATTTT. This encodes CSVETGGAGQPQHF.

The chain employs TRBV20-1 and TRBJ1-6; 8 positions agree with TRBD1. The CDR3 is 16 residues long. V lost 4 bases, J lost 2 bases, and 7 bases stayed unmatched. Germline loops: CDR1 DFQATT, CDR2 SNEGSKA (reference sequence). As DNA, the CDR3 is TGCAGTGCTACATACAGGGGGAGGGCCTATAATTCACCCCTCCACTTT. This codes for CSATYRGRAYNSPLHF.

This clonotype was detected a few times. V is TRBV28 and J is TRBJ2-1; TRBD2 aligns across 13 bases. CDR3 size: 16 residues. CDR1 MDHEN and CDR2 SYDVKM come from the germline V gene. Trimming cost V 4 bases and J 8 bases; bases outside gene matches: 8. CDR3: CASSSPRTSGGYEQFF. The CDR3 region has the DNA TGTGCCAGCAGTTCTCCCCGGACTAGCGGGGGATATGAGCAGTTCTTC.